This T cell receptor beta chain comes out of a study of T-cell reconstitution after alpha-beta-depleted transplantation in children. The library targeted TCRbeta and was prepared with unique molecular identifiers. TCRdb reprocessed the PCR reads with MiXCR, giving one entry per CDR3 protein. The sample lists roughly 500,000 distinct CDR3 sequences; about 30% were seen once. Germline lookup yields CDR1 MNHEY and CDR2 SMNVEV (reference sequence). The CDR3 is 15 amino acids. V lost 5 bases and J lost 5, with 18 bases in between. This clonotype was sampled from a human donor who donated a stem cell graft to a child with aplastic anemia. This chain connects TRBV27 to TRBJ2-5; possibly TRBD1 for D (5 bases). The material was PBMCs from the stem cell graft donor, obtained from the stem cell graft. CDR3 nucleotides: TGTGCCAGCAGTAACGCCTACACAGGTTGGGAGACCCAGTACTTC. As protein: CASSNAYTGWETQYF.